Described below is a single T cell receptor (beta chain) sequence and its context. The antigen remains unidentified. 60 Vbeta and 13 Jbeta primers were used in PCR. TCRdb's table, derived via immunoSEQ multiplex PCR, lists solely in-frame clones and lacks some. The sample lists more than 110,000 clones, roughly four fifths occurring once. This record comes from a study of cytomegalovirus exposure and HLA in healthy donors. Findings of the study overall: In a later analysis, HLA-C alleles had the fewest associated TCRs, DRB1 alleles the most.

V lost 4 bases to trimming and J lost 7 bases; unmatched junction nucleotides: 12. This CDR3 is built from 15 residues. Germline CDR1 and CDR2: SGHRS and YFSETQ. The sequence was collected from a man aged 25 to 40 in good health and CMV-seropositive. The sequencing sample was made of PBMCs. This chain links TRBV5-1 with TRBJ2-7; TRBD1 matches 9 bases. The CDR3 bases are TGCGCCAGCAGCCTGGGACAGGGTGCCTTTGGGGAGCAGTACTTC. It translates to CASSLGQGAFGEQYF. Full variable domain (outside the CDR3, taken from reference TRBV5-1 and TRBJ2-7): KAGVTQTPRYLIKTRGQQVTLSCSPISGHRSVSWYQQTPGQGLQFLFEYFSETQRNKGNFPGRFSGRQFSNSRSEMNVSTLELGDSALYLCASSLGQGAFGEQYFGPGTRLTVT.